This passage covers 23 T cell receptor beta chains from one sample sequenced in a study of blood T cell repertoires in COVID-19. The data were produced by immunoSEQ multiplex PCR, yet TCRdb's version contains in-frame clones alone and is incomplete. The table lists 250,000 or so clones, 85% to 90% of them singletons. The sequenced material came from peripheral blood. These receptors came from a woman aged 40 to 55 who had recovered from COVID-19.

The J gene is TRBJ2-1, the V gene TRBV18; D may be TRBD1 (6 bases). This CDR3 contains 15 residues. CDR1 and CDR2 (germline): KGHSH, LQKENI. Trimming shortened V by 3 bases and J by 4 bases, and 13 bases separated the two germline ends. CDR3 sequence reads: CASSPSQGPYNEQFF. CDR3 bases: TGTGCCAGCTCACCCTCACAGGGCCCTTACAATGAGCAGTTCTTC.

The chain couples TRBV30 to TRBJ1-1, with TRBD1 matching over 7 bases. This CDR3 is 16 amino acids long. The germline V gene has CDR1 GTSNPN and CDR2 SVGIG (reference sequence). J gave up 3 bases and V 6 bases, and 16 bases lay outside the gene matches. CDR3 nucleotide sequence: TGTGCCTGTAGGCCGAGGGAAAGGGGGCGAGACACTGAAGCTTTCTTT. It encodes CACRPRERGRDTEAFF.

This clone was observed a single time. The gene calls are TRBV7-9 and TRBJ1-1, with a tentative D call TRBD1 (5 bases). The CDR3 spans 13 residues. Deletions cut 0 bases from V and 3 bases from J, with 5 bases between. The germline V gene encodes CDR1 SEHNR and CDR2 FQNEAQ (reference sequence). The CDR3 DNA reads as TGTGCCAGCAGCTTAGCAGGGGACACTGAAGCTTTCTTT. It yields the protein CASSLAGDTEAFF. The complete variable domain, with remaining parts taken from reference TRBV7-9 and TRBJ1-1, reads DTGVSQNPRHKITKRGQNVTFRCDPISEHNRLYWYRQTLGQGPEFLTYFQNEAQLEKSRLLSDRFSAERPKGSFSTLEIQRTEQGDSAMYLCASSLAGDTEAFFGQGTRLTVV.

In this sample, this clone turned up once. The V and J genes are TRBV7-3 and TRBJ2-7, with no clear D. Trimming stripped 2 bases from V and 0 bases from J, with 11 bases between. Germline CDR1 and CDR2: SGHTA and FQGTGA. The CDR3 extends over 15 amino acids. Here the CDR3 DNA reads TGTGCCAGCAGCTTATATGGAGCGAGCTCCTACGAGCAGTACTTC. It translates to CASSLYGASSYEQYF.

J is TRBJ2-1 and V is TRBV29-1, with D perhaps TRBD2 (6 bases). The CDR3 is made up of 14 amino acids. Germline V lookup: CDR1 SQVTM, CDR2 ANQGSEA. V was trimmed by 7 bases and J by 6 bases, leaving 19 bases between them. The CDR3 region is CSAGGAGPSNEQFF. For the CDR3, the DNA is TGCAGCGCCGGCGGGGCGGGACCTTCCAATGAGCAGTTCTTC.

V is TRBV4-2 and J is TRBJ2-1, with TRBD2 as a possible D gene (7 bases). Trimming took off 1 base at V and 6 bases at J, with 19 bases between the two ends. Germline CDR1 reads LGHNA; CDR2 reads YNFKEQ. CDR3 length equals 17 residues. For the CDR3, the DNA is TGTGCCAGCAGCCAAGGGGGGGCCGGGGGGCTGGGCAATGAGCAGTTCTTC. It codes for CASSQGGAGGLGNEQFF.

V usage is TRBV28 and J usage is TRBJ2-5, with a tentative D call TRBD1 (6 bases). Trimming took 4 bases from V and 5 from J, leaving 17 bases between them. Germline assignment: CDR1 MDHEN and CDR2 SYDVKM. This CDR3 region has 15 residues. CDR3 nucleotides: TGTGCCAGCAGTTCACACCAGGGGCTAGGGGAGACCCAGTACTTC. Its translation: CASSSHQGLGETQYF.

CDR3 sequence reads: CASSRYPGGMGRSNQPQHF. DNA of the CDR3: TGTGCCAGCAGCCGTTACCCCGGGGGAATGGGGCGAAGCAATCAGCCCCAGCATTTT. The rearrangement joins TRBV7-2 to TRBJ1-5; TRBD1 might be the D (5 bases). The CDR3 is 19 residues long. V dropped 5 bases and J dropped 1 base, with 24 bases sitting between them. Germline V CDR1 and CDR2: SGHTA, FQGNSA.

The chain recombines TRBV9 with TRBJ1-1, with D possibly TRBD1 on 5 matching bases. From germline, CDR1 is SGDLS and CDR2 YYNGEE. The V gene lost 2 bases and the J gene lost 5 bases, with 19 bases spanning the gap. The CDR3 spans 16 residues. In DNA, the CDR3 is TGTGCCAGCAGCGTGGGGACGGGGGGTATTGGGACTGAAGCTTTCTTT. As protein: CASSVGTGGIGTEAFF. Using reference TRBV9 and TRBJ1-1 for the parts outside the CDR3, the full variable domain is DSGVTQTPKHLITATGQRVTLRCSPRSGDLSVYWYQQSLDQGLQFLIQYYNGEERAKGNILERFSAQQFPDLHSELNLSSLELGDSALYFCASSVGTGGIGTEAFFGQGTRLTVV.

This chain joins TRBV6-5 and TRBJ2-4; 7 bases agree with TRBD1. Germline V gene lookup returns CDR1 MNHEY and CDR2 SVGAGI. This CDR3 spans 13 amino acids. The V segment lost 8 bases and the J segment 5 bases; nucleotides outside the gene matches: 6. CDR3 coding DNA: TGTGCCAGCCCAGGGGGACAGCAAAACATTCAGTACTTC. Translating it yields CASPGGQQNIQYF.

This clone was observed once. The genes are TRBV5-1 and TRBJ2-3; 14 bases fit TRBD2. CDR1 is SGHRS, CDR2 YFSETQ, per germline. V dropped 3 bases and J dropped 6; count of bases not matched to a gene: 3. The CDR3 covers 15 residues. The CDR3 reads CASSSGLAGEDTQYF. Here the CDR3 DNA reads TGCGCCAGCAGCTCGGGACTAGCGGGAGAGGATACGCAGTATTTT.

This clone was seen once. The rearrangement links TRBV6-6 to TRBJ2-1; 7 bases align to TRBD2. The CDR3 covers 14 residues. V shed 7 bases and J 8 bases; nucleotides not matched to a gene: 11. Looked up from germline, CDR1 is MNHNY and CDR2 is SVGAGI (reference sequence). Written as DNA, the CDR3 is TGTGCCAGCACTCTCTCGCGGGGGAGGGATGAGCAGTTCTTC. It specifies CASTLSRGRDEQFF.

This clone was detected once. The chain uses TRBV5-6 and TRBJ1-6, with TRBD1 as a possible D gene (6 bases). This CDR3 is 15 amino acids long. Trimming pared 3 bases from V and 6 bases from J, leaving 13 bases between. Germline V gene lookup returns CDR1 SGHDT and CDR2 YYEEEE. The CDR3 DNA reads TGTGCCAGCAGCTACCCGGACAGCCTTAATTCACCCCTCCACTTT. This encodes CASSYPDSLNSPLHF.

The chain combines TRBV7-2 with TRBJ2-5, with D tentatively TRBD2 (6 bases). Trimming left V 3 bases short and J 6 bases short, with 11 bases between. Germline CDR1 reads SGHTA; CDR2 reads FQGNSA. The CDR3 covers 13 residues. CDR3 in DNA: TGTGCCAGCAGCTTCGGGGGTCAGAAGACCCAGTACTTC. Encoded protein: CASSFGGQKTQYF.

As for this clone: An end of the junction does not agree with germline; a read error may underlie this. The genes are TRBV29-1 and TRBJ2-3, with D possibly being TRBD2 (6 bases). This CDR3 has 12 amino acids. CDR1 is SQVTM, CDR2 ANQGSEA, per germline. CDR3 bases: TGCAGCGTTGGGGTCGCGGGGCTTACCCAAAATTTT. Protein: CSVGVAGLTQNF.

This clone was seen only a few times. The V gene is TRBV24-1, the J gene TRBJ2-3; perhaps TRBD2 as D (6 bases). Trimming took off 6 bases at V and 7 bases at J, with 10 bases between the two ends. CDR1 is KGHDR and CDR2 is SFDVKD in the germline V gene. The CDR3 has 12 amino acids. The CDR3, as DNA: TGTGCCACCAGTCTTGGGGGGTATACGCAGTATTTT. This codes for CATSLGGYTQYF.

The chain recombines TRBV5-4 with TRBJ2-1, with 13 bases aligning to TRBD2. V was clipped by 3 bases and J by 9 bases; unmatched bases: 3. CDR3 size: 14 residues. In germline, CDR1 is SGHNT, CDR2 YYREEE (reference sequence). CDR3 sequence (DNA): TGTGCCAGCAGCTGGGGACTAGCGGGAACTGAGCAGTTCTTC. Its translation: CASSWGLAGTEQFF.

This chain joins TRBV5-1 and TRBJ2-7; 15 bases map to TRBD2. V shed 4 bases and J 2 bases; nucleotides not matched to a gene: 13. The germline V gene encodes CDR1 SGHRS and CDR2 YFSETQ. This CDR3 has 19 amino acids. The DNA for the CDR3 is TGCGCCAGCAGCCCCGGACTAGCGGGAGGGCCGGGGGTCGCCTACGAGCAGTACTTC. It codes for CASSPGLAGGPGVAYEQYF.

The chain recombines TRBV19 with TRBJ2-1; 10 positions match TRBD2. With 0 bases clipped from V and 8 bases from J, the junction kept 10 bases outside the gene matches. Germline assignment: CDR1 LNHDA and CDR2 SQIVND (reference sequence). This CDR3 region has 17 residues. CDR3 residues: CASSIDRAGGAGDEQFF. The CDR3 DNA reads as TGTGCCAGTAGTATAGATCGAGCGGGAGGGGCGGGAGATGAGCAGTTCTTC. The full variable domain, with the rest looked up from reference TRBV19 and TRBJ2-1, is DGGITQSPKYLFRKEGQNVTLSCEQNLNHDAMYWYRQDPGQGLRLIYYSQIVNDFQKGDIAEGYSVSREKKESFPLTVTSAQKNPTAFYLCASSIDRAGGAGDEQFFGPGTRLTVL.

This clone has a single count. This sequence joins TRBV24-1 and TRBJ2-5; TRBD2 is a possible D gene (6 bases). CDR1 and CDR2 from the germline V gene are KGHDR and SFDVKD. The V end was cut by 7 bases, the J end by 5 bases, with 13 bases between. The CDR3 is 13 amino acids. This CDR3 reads CATSLGSVETQYF. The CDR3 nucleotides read TGTGCCACCAGCCTCGGGAGCGTGGAGACCCAGTACTTC.

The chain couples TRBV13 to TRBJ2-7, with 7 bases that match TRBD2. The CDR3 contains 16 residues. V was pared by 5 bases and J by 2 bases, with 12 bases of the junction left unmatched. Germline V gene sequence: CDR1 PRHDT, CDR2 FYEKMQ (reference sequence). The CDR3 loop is CASSPGWGGTTYEQYF. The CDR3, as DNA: TGTGCCAGCAGCCCGGGGTGGGGGGGTACCACCTACGAGCAGTACTTC.

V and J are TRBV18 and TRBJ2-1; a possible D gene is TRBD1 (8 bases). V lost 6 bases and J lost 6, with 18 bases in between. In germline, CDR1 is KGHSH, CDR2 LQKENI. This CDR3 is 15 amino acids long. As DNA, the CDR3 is TGTGCCAGCTCGAACACAGGGGGGGCGACCAATGAGCAGTTCTTC. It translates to CASSNTGGATNEQFF.

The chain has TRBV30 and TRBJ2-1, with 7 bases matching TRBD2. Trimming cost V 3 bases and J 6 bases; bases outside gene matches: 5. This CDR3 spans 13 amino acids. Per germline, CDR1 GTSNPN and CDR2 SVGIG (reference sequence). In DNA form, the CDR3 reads TGTGCCTGGAGGGGAGGGCCGAGCAATGAGCAGTTCTTC. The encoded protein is CAWRGGPSNEQFF. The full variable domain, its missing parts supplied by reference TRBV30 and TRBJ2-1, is SQTIHQWPATLVQPVGSPLSLECTVEGTSNPNLYWYRQAAGRGLQLLFYSVGIGQISSEVPQNLSASRPQDRQFILSSKKLLLSDSGFYLCAWRGGPSNEQFFGPGTRLTVL.